This T cell receptor beta chain appears in the sequencing data of a study of T cell repertoires in cytomegalovirus infection. Points from the study as a whole: HLA-C-restricted, CMV-specific TCR beta clonotypes were dominant ex vivo.

CDR1 and CDR2 from the germline V gene are MNHEY and SVGAGI. The CDR3 contains 15 residues. V was pared by 5 bases and J by 0 bases, with 3 bases of the junction left unmatched. From the reads, TCRdb called clonotypes with MiXCR, one entry per CDR3 protein. The sample has roughly 920,000 distinct CDR3 sequences, about 33% seen once. For this clonotype: Its antigen is as yet unknown.

The sample in question was cultured CD8+ T cells from PBMCs, obtained from culture after CMV antigen stimulation. The J gene is TRBJ2-2, the V gene TRBV6-5; 7 bases are shared with TRBD1. The source is a human donor in good health (CMV status not recorded). Some clones in this sample may be carry-over from other donors' samples. DNA for the CDR3: TGTGCCAGCAGTGTGACAGGGTCGAACACCGGGGAGCTGTTTTTT. It yields the protein CASSVTGSNTGELFF.